The rows below give T cell receptor beta chains drawn from one sample of a study of OX40 agonist ivuxolimab in advanced cancers. Produced via immunoSEQ multiplex PCR; TCRdb's table is partial and in-frame only. Of 75,000 to 95,000 clones listed, more than 70% are singletons. The sample here was CD4+ or CD8+ T cells sorted from blood, taken in a trial of the OX40 agonist ivuxolimab. All receptors derive from an adult with an advanced solid tumor such as melanoma, head and neck, liver or kidney cancer. CDR3s include the opening cysteine and the closing phenylalanine or tryptophan. A D gene is named only where the DNA matches it firmly. The listing skips clone size in some rows; elsewhere it reads once, few, many or a size class.

J,D,V,size,DNA,CDR3
TRBJ1-5,TRBD1,TRBV18,.,TGTGCCAGCTCACCGACGACAGGGGGGCAGCCCCAGCATTTT,CASSPTTGGQPQHF
TRBJ1-3,TRBD1,TRBV7-2,.,TGTGCCAGCAGCAGGCGGACAGGGGCGTTGTCCGAGATGAGAAACACCATATATTTT,CASSRRTGALSEMRNTIYF
TRBJ2-7,TRBD2,TRBV9,.,TGCGCCAGCAAAAGGTGGGAGGGCCCGGGGGAGCAGTACTTC,CASKRWEGPGEQYF
TRBJ1-6,TRBD1,TRBV10-3,.,TGTGCCACCTCACAGGGGGGGGATTCACCCCTCCACTTT,CATSQGGDSPLHF
TRBJ2-1,.,TRBV9,.,TGTGCCAGCAGCGCCGGGGGGGACAGATCGTACAATGAGCAGTTCTTC,CASSAGGDRSYNEQFF
TRBJ1-1,.,TRBV5-5,.,TGTGCCAGCAGCGGGCCAGACCCTTTCCTCAACACTGAAGCTTTCTTT,CASSGPDPFLNTEAFF
TRBJ1-1,.,TRBV10-1,.,TGCGCCAGCAGTCTAGGATTTTCGGACACTGAAGCTTTCTTT,CASSLGFSDTEAFF
TRBJ2-5,.,TRBV7-9,.,TGTGCCAGCAGCTTAGGCCGTCAGGGCGCGTACCAAGAGACCCAGTACTTC,CASSLGRQGAYQETQYF
TRBJ1-1,TRBD1,TRBV5-1,.,TGCGCCAGCAGACGGGCGGGACAGGCCAACACTGAAGCTTTCTTT,CASRRAGQANTEAFF
TRBJ2-7,.,TRBV5-1,.,TGCGCCAGCAGCTCATGGACGGACTCCTACGAGCAGTACTTC,CASSSWTDSYEQYF
TRBJ2-7,.,TRBV5-4,.,TGTGCCAGCAGCTATGGGGGCGTAAGGGACGAGCAGTACTTC,CASSYGGVRDEQYF
TRBJ1-2,.,TRBV28,.,TGTGCCAGCAGTTCCTTAGGTTATGGCTACACCTTC,CASSSLGYGYTF
TRBJ2-3,TRBD1,TRBV5-6,.,TGTGCCAGCAGCTTGGTTCAGGGGGCTAGTGATACGCAGTATTTT,CASSLVQGASDTQYF
TRBJ2-7,TRBD2,TRBV6-6,once,TGTGCCAGCAGTTATGGCGGGAGTAAAGACGAGCAGTACTTC,CASSYGGSKDEQYF
TRBJ2-2,TRBD1,TRBV19,once,TGTGCCAGTAGTATTATCAGGACAGGGACCACCGGGGAGCTGTTTTTT,CASSIIRTGTTGELFF
TRBJ2-3,TRBD1,TRBV13,.,TGTGCCAGCAGCTTCCGGGACAGGGCCACAGATACGCAGTATTTT,CASSFRDRATDTQYF
TRBJ2-2,TRBD1,TRBV7-2,.,TGTGCCAGCAGCGCGGACAGGGGCCGGTCCGGGGAGCTGTTTTTT,CASSADRGRSGELFF
TRBJ2-3,.,TRBV6-4,.,TGTGCCAGCAGTGACTCGAGGAGGGCCACAGATACGCAGTATTTT,CASSDSRRATDTQYF
TRBJ1-3,.,TRBV11-2,.,TGTGCCAGCAGCGCAAACAGATTGGGAAACACCATATATTTT,CASSANRLGNTIYF
TRBJ2-1,TRBD1,TRBV7-2,.,TGTGCCAGCAGCTTAGGGACAGGGGGCAGGGAGCAGTTCTTC,CASSLGTGGREQFF
TRBJ1-3,.,TRBV5-4,.,TGTGCCAGCAGCTGGGGAGGGGCATTTTCTGGAAACACCATATATTTT,CASSWGGAFSGNTIYF
TRBJ2-5,TRBD1,TRBV9,once,TGTGCCAGCAGCGTAGAGACAGGGGAAGAGACCCAGTACTTC,CASSVETGEETQYF
TRBJ2-2,.,TRBV4-1,.,TGCGCCAGCAGCCAAGATCGGACAGAGGTGACCGGGGAGCTGTTTTTT,CASSQDRTEVTGELFF
TRBJ2-3,.,TRBV9,.,TGTGCCAGCAGCCCCGTGGACTATAGCACAGATACGCAGTATTTT,CASSPVDYSTDTQYF
TRBJ2-1,.,TRBV7-8,.,TGTGCCAGCAGCTTAATGGGCAATGAGCAGTTCTTC,CASSLMGNEQFF
TRBJ1-6,TRBD1,TRBV18,.,TGTGCCAGCTCACCCTTCCAGGACAGGGCCCAGGGGACCCTCCACTTT,CASSPFQDRAQGTLHF
TRBJ2-3,.,TRBV4-2,.,TGTGCCACCACCCGGAGGCTAGCGCATACTAGCACAGATACGCAGTATTTT,CATTRRLAHTSTDTQYF
TRBJ2-7,TRBD2,TRBV7-9,.,TGTGCCAGCAGCCCGACTAGCGGATACGAGCAGTACTTC,CASSPTSGYEQYF